The rows below give T cell receptor beta chains drawn from one sample of a study of response to subunit inactivated influenza vaccine. TCRdb re-derived calls from the RT-PCR reads in MiXCR, one entry per CDR3 protein. The table has about 500,000 distinct CDR3 sequences, more than 15% seen once; the top ten hold 2.5% to 3.5%. The sequences come from CD4+ T cells sorted from PBMCs, collected 23 months after vaccination. All receptors derive from a man aged 45-69 years who received an inactivated influenza vaccine. Both conserved end residues are part of each CDR3. Part of the rows lack a size; the others show once, few, many or a class for expanded clones.

TRBV20-1,TRBJ2-1,many,CSGQGLTSYNEQFF
TRBV7-9,TRBJ2-5,-,CASSPSRPLRRETQYF
TRBV7-8,TRBJ2-2,-,CASSFGTSLNTGELFF
TRBV20-1,TRBJ2-7,few,CSARALIGGLYEQYF
TRBV10-2,TRBJ1-5,few,CASSSSGDSNQPQHF
TRBV20-1,TRBJ2-5,-,CSAIPEPGGASETQYF
TRBV5-5,TRBJ2-4,few,CASSFSTTAKNIQYF
TRBV28,TRBJ2-3,few,CASSPQVGGRSTDTQYF
TRBV5-1,TRBJ2-6,-,CASSPYTELGANVLTF
TRBV18,TRBJ2-1,few,CASSPQRTVYNEQFF
TRBV6-1,TRBJ1-5,few,CANQTQGEQPQHF
TRBV6-2/TRBV6-3,TRBJ1-1,-,CASSYDLSEAFF
TRBV20-1,TRBJ1-1,-,CSARGTLNTEAFF
TRBV24-1,TRBJ2-7,-,CATSDKSYEQYF
TRBV20-1,TRBJ1-6,few,CSASSANLHNSPLHF
TRBV10-3,TRBJ1-1,few,CAISEQNMNTEAFF
TRBV20-1,TRBJ1-5,once,CSAEQGFNQPQHF
TRBV7-2,TRBJ2-5,once,CASSMDRVETQYF
TRBV12-3/TRBV12-4,TRBJ1-4,-,CASSLGGRSEKLFF
TRBV4-1,TRBJ2-1,-,CASSRRLTDGNEQFF
TRBV5-1,TRBJ2-1,-,CASTSYGGSYYNEQFF
TRBV18,TRBJ2-5,-,CASSPLASQETQYF
TRBV19,TRBJ2-3,few,CASSIGASGITDTQYF
TRBV6-2/TRBV6-3,TRBJ1-5,few,CASSLLSSHHGRGQDQPQHF
TRBV14,TRBJ1-6,-,CASSYSRGTNSPLHF
TRBV12-3/TRBV12-4,TRBJ2-3,-,CASRIKGTDTQYF
TRBV18,TRBJ2-3,-,CASSHNRENTQYF
TRBV10-3,TRBJ2-7,few,CATLTPSPYEQYF
TRBV12-3/TRBV12-4,TRBJ1-6,-,CASSLFGTAGSPLHF